Shown below are 7 T cell receptor beta chains from a single sample sequenced in a study of blood T cell repertoires in COVID-19. Profiling relied on immunoSEQ multiplex PCR, and the TCRdb table lists in-frame clones only, not all of them. The sample carries 150,000 to 200,000 clones, roughly 80% recorded once. The source material was peripheral blood. The receptors originated from a man between 65 and 79 years old with acute or convalescent COVID-19.

The chain employs TRBV9 and TRBJ2-7, with TRBD2 matching over 7 bases. Germline trimming cut 3 bases from V and 5 bases from J; bases unmatched to any gene: 20. Germline CDR1 and CDR2: SGDLS and YYNGEE. This CDR3 is built from 18 residues. CDR3 residues: CASSARPGWGGSSNEQYF. For the CDR3, the DNA is TGTGCCAGCAGCGCGCGCCCGGGATGGGGCGGGAGTTCGAACGAGCAGTACTTC. The whole variable domain, filled in from reference TRBV9 and TRBJ2-7, reads DSGVTQTPKHLITATGQRVTLRCSPRSGDLSVYWYQQSLDQGLQFLIQYYNGEERAKGNILERFSAQQFPDLHSELNLSSLELGDSALYFCASSARPGWGGSSNEQYFGPGTRLTVT.

This clone appeared a single time. The chain recombines TRBV3-1 (or the pseudogene TRBV3-2) with TRBJ1-1; D perhaps matches TRBD1 (5 bases). The CDR3 length is 14 residues. Trimming shortened V by 2 bases and J by 1 base, and 8 bases separated the two germline ends. The germline CDR1 and CDR2 sequences are LGHDT and YNNKEL (reference sequence). In DNA form, the CDR3 reads TGTGCCAGCAGCCAACAGGGAAGGAACACTGAAGCTTTCTTT. It codes for CASSQQGRNTEAFF.

This clone occurred many times. The rearrangement uses TRBV19 and TRBJ2-7; 10 bases align to TRBD2. V lost 5 bases, J lost 6 bases, and 10 bases stayed unmatched. The V gene's germline CDR1 is LNHDA and CDR2 SQIVND (reference sequence). The CDR3 covers 15 residues. The CDR3 loop is CASSLNSGGFGEQYF. Here the CDR3 DNA reads TGTGCCAGTAGTCTAAATAGCGGGGGGTTTGGCGAGCAGTACTTC.

This rearrangement joins TRBV5-1 to TRBJ2-7; TRBD2 matches at 8 bases. Germline assignment: CDR1 SGHRS and CDR2 YFSETQ. This CDR3 is 15 amino acids long. V lost 0 bases, J lost 4 bases, and 6 bases stayed unmatched. CDR3 DNA sequence: TGCGCCAGCAGCTTGGCTGGACTAGCAACTTACGAGCAGTACTTC. Translated: CASSLAGLATYEQYF. Full variable domain (outside the CDR3, taken from reference TRBV5-1 and TRBJ2-7): KAGVTQTPRYLIKTRGQQVTLSCSPISGHRSVSWYQQTPGQGLQFLFEYFSETQRNKGNFPGRFSGRQFSNSRSEMNVSTLELGDSALYLCASSLAGLATYEQYFGPGTRLTVT.

This chain connects TRBV6-5 to TRBJ1-2; the match to TRBD1 covers 8 bases. This CDR3 is 13 amino acids long. V lost 5 bases to trimming and J lost 8 bases; unmatched junction nucleotides: 7. Germline loops: CDR1 MNHEY, CDR2 SVGAGI. The CDR3: CASSPGQGWGYTF. DNA of the CDR3: TGTGCCAGCAGTCCCGGACAGGGTTGGGGCTACACCTTC.

At least ten counts were recorded for this clone. The rearrangement joins TRBV10-3 to TRBJ1-2; perhaps TRBD1 as D (6 bases). The CDR3 consists of 14 residues. V was clipped by 6 bases and J by 4 bases, with 15 bases between them. Germline V CDR1 and CDR2: ENHRY, SYGVKD. The CDR3 DNA reads as TGTGCCATCAGGGGGGGGCTAACCGGCTATGGCTACACCTTC. Translating gives CAIRGGLTGYGYTF.

The chain is built from TRBV15 and TRBJ2-1, with TRBD2 matching 8 bases. The V segment lost 1 base and the J segment 4 bases; nucleotides outside the gene matches: 15. CDR1 is LNHNV and CDR2 is YYDKDF in the germline V gene (reference sequence). The CDR3 spans 19 residues. CDR3 nucleotide sequence: TGTGCCACCAGCAGAGGACGGGAGGGGTCCCGTCGGATATACAATGAGCAGTTCTTC. It is translated as CATSRGREGSRRIYNEQFF.